This is a list of T cell receptor beta chains from one sample in a study of OX40 agonist ivuxolimab in advanced cancers. TCRdb's copy holds only in-frame clones and misses some; the assay was immunoSEQ multiplex PCR. Here the sample spans about 50,000 clones, roughly nine tenths being singletons. Sequencing used CD4+ or CD8+ T cells sorted from blood, obtained in a trial of the OX40 agonist ivuxolimab. These receptor sequences come from an adult with an advanced solid tumor such as melanoma, head and neck, liver or kidney cancer. The CDR3 runs from the conserved cysteine through the conserved F or W. The order of the fields is clone size, V gene, J gene, D gene, CDR3 DNA, CDR3 protein. D genes are given only for firm matches. The size field is filled for only some rows; it gives once, few, many or a size class.

NA	TRBV19	TRBJ2-1	NA	TGTGCCAGTAGTATGACCTACAATGAGCAGTTCTTC	CASSMTYNEQFF
NA	TRBV2	TRBJ2-3	NA	TGTGCCAGCAGTGAAGCGATACCCCGAGCCACGCAGTATTTT	CASSEAIPRATQYF
NA	TRBV5-4	TRBJ2-1	TRBD2	TGTGCCAGCAGCAAGACTAGCGGGAGGGCCCATGAGCAGTTCTTC	CASSKTSGRAHEQFF
few	TRBV5-1	TRBJ2-3	NA	TGCGCCAGCAGCTTGGTGTCAGCCACAGATACGCAGTATTTT	CASSLVSATDTQYF
NA	TRBV6-4	TRBJ2-1	TRBD2	TGTGCCAGCAGTAGTCCTGGACTAGCGGGGGGCCGATCCTACAATGAGCAGTTCTTC	CASSSPGLAGGRSYNEQFF
NA	TRBV29-1	TRBJ2-5	NA	TGCAGCGTTGAAGGGCTCCCAACGGGTCGAGGGACCCAGTACTTC	CSVEGLPTGRGTQYF
NA	TRBV7-9	TRBJ1-4	NA	TGTGCCAGCAGCTCAACAGGGAAGGCAGATGAAAAACTGTTTTTT	CASSSTGKADEKLFF
once	TRBV14	TRBJ2-3	TRBD1	TGTGCCAGCAGCCAAGATCAAACAGGGGGACGCACAGATACGCAGTATTTT	CASSQDQTGGRTDTQYF
NA	TRBV11-3	TRBJ1-1	NA	TGTGCCAGCAGCCGCGGGGGCCAGAACACTGAAGCTTTCTTT	CASSRGGQNTEAFF
NA	TRBV6-5	TRBJ1-1	NA	TGTGCCAGCAGTTACAGAGGGTTGGGGAACACTGAAGCTTTCTTT	CASSYRGLGNTEAFF
NA	TRBV19	TRBJ1-5	NA	TGTGCCAGTAGCAGGCTGGAGGCCAGTTCGATCAATCAGCCCCAGCATTTT	CASSRLEASSINQPQHF
NA	TRBV5-6	TRBJ1-5	NA	TGTGCCAGCAGCGGGGCAGGGAGGCTCGACCCCCAGCATTTT	CASSGAGRLDPQHF
once	TRBV28	TRBJ2-7	TRBD2	TGTGCCAGCAGTTTATTGGGTAGCGGGAGTCAATCCGAGCAGTACTTC	CASSLLGSGSQSEQYF
NA	TRBV6-1	TRBJ2-5	TRBD1	TGTGCCAGCTCGAGGGCAGGGGGCTTTCAAGAGACCCAGTACTTC	CASSRAGGFQETQYF
NA	TRBV5-4	TRBJ2-5	TRBD2	TGTGCCAGCAGCCGAACTAGCGGTCTCCAAGAGACCCAGTACTTC	CASSRTSGLQETQYF
medium-sized	TRBV19	TRBJ2-6	NA	TGTGCCAGTAGTATAACGGATTCTGGGGCCAACGTCCTGACTTTC	CASSITDSGANVLTF
few	TRBV4-1	TRBJ1-2	NA	TGCGCCAGCAGTCCCGGACCTTTAGCTAACTATGGCTACACCTTC	CASSPGPLANYGYTF
NA	TRBV4-1	TRBJ2-1	TRBD2	TGCGCCAGCAGCCGGGAATTGGGACTAAGTGTAGGTGAGCAGTTCTTC	CASSRELGLSVGEQFF